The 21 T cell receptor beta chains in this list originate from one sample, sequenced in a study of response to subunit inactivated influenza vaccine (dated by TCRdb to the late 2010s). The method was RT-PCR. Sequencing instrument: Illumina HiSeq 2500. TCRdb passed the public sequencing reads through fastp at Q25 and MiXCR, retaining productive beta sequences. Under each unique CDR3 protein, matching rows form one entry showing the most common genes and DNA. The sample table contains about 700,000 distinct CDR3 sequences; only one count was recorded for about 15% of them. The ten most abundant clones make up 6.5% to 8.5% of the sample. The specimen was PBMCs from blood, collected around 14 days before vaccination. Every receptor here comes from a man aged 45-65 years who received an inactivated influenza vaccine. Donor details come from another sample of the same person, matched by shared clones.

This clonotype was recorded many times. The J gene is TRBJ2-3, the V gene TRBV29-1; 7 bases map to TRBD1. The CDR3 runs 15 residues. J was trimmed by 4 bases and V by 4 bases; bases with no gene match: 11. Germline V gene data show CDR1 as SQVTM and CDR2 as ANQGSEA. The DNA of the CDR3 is TGCAGCGTTGGAGGGAACAGGGGATATGCAGATACGCAGTATTTT. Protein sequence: CSVGGNRGYADTQYF.

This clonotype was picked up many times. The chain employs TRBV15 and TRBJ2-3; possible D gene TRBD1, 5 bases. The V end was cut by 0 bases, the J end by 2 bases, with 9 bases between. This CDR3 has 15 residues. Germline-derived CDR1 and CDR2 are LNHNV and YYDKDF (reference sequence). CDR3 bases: TGTGCCACCAGCAGAGAAAACAGGCTCACAGATACGCAGTATTTT. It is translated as CATSRENRLTDTQYF.

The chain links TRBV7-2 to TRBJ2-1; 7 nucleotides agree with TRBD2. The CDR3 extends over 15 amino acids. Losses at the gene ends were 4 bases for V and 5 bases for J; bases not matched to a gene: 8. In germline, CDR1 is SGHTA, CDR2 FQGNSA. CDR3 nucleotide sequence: TGTGCCAGCAGCTCCCCCGGGACTACAGACAATGAGCAGTTCTTC. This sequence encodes CASSSPGTTDNEQFF.

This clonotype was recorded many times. The CDR3 region has the DNA TGTGCCAGCAGGCCCGGCACAGGGCACAATGAGCAGTTCTTC. Translated: CASRPGTGHNEQFF. V usage is TRBV12-3 or TRBV12-4 and J usage is TRBJ2-1; possibly TRBD1 for D (6 bases). This CDR3 is built from 14 residues. V dropped 6 bases and J dropped 5 bases, with 14 bases sitting between them.

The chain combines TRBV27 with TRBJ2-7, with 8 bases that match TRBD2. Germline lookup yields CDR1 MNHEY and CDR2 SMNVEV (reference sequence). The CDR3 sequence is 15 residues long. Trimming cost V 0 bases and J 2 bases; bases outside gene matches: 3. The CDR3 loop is CASSLSLAVPYEQYF. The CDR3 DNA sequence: TGTGCCAGCAGTTTATCACTAGCGGTCCCCTACGAGCAGTACTTC.

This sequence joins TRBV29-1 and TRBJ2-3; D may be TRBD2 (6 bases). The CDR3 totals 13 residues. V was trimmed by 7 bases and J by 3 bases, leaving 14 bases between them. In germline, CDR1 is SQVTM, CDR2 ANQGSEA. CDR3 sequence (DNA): TGCAGCGCCTCCGCGGGGCGTACAGATACGCAGTATTTT. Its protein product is CSASAGRTDTQYF.

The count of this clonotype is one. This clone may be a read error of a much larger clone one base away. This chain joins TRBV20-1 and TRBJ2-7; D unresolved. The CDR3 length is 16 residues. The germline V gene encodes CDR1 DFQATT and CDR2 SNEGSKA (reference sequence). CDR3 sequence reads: CCAAMGFRGGSYEQYF. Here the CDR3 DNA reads TGCTGTGCTGCGATGGGGTTTCGAGGCGGTAGCTACGAGCAGTACTTC.

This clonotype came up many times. DNA of the CDR3: TGTGCCACCAGCAGATATAGGGGAGCGGGCAATGAGCAGTTCTTC. It translates to CATSRYRGAGNEQFF. V is TRBV15 and J is TRBJ2-1, with D maybe TRBD2 (6 bases). Between the trimmed V and J ends, which lost 2 bases and 6 bases, there was a span of 14 bases. The CDR3 length is 15 residues. Germline V gene lookup returns CDR1 LNHNV and CDR2 YYDKDF (reference sequence). The entire variable domain, with the rest obtained from reference TRBV15 and TRBJ2-1, is as follows: DAMVIQNPRYQVTQFGKPVTLSCSQTLNHNVMYWYQQKSSQAPKLLFHYYDKDFNNEADTPDNFQSRRPNTSFCFLDIRSPGLGDTAMYLCATSRYRGAGNEQFFGPGTRLTVL.

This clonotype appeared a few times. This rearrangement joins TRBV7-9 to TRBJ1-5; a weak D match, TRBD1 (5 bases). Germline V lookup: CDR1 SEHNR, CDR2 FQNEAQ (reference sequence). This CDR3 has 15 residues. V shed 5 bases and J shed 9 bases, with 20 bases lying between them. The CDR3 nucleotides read TGTGCCAGCAGCATACTAGGGGATTCCCCGTCGCCCCAGCATTTT. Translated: CASSILGDSPSPQHF.

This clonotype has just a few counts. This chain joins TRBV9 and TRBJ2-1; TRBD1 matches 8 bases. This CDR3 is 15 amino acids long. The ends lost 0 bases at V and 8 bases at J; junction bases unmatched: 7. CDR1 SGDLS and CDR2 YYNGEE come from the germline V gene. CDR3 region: CASSVGRQGIYEQFF. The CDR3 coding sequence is TGTGCCAGCAGCGTAGGGAGACAGGGGATATATGAGCAGTTCTTC.

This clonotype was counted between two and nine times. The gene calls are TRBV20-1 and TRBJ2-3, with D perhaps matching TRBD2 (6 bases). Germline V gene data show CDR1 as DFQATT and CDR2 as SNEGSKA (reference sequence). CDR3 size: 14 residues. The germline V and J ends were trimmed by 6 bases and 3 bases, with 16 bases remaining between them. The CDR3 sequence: CSATGRKRTDTQYF. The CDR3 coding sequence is TGCAGTGCAACCGGGAGAAAGAGAACAGATACGCAGTATTTT.

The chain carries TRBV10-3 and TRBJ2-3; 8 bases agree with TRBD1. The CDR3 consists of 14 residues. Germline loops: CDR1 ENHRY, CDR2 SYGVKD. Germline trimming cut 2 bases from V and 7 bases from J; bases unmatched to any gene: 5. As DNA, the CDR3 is TGTGCCATCAGTGAGGACAGGGGTCGTAATACGCAGTATTTT. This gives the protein CAISEDRGRNTQYF.

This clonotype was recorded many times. The CDR3 reads CASSLAVGTDTQYF. In DNA form, the CDR3 reads TGTGCCAGCAGCTTAGCTGTAGGAACAGATACGCAGTATTTT. The chain has TRBV7-9 and TRBJ2-3; D unclear. The germline V gene encodes CDR1 SEHNR and CDR2 FQNEAQ (reference sequence). The CDR3 contains 14 residues. Trimming pared 0 bases from V and 3 bases from J, leaving 7 bases between.

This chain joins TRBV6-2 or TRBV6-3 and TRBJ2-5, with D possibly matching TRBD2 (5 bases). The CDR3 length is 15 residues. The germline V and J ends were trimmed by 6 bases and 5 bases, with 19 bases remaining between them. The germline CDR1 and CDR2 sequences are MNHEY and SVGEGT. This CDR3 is CASSSGLLMLETQYF. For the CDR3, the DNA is TGTGCCAGCAGCTCTGGACTGCTGATGTTGGAGACCCAGTACTTC.

The CDR3 region is CASSSTGTGETQYF. CDR3 DNA sequence: TGTGCCAGCAGCTCCACCGGGACTGGGGAGACCCAGTACTTC. This sequence joins TRBV5-4 and TRBJ2-5; tentatively, D is TRBD2 (6 bases). Germline lookup yields CDR1 SGHNT and CDR2 YYREEE (reference sequence). The CDR3 has 14 residues. V lost 3 bases, J lost 5 bases, and 14 bases lay in between. Variable domain in full (rest from reference TRBV5-4 and TRBJ2-5): ETGVTQSPTHLIKTRGQQVTLRCSSQSGHNTVSWYQQALGQGPQFIFQYYREEENGRGNFPPRFSGLQFPNYSSELNVNALELDDSALYLCASSSTGTGETQYFGPGTRLLVL.

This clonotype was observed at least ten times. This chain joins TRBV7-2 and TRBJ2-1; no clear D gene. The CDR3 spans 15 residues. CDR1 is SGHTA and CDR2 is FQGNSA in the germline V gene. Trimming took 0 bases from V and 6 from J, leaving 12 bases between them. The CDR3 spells CASSLAGPATNEQFF. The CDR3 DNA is TGTGCCAGCAGCTTAGCCGGCCCCGCGACCAATGAGCAGTTCTTC.

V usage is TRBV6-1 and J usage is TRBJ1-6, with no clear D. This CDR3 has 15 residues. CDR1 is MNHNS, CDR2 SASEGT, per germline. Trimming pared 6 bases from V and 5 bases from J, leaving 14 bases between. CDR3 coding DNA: TGTGCCAGCAGGCTCCCAGAGCAGAATAATTCACCCCTCCACTTT. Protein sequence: CASRLPEQNNSPLHF.

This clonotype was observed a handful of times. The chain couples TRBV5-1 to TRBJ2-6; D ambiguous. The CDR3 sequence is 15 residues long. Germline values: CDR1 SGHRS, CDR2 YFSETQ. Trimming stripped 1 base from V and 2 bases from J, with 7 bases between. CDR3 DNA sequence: TGCGCCAGCAGCTTGAGCTCGCCTGGGGCCAACGTCCTGACTTTC. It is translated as CASSLSSPGANVLTF.

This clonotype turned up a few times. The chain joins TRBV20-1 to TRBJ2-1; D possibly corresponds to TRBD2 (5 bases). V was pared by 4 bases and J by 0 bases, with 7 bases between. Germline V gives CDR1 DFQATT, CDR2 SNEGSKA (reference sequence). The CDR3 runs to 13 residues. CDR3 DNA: TGCAGTGCTACTAGCTTCTCCTACAATGAGCAGTTCTTC. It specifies CSATSFSYNEQFF.

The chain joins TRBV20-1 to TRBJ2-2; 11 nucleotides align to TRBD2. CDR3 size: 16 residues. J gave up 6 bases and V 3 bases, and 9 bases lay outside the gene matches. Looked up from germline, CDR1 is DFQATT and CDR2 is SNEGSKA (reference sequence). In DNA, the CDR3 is TGCAGTGCTAGGACTAGCGGGAATTCTTTGGCCGGGGAGCTGTTTTTT. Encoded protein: CSARTSGNSLAGELFF.

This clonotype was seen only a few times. The CDR3 DNA reads TGTGCCAGTGCCGGGCCCCCCAAGGACAATGAGCAGTTCTTC. Its translation is CASAGPPKDNEQFF. The chain combines TRBV12-3 or TRBV12-4 with TRBJ2-1; D is ambiguous. CDR3 length: 14 amino acids. The V and J ends lost 9 bases and 5 bases respectively, with 17 bases between them.